This T cell receptor (beta chain) was captured by sequencing in a study of neurological immune-mediated disorders. This clonotype was recorded many times. As yet, its antigen is unknown. Time point specified: longitudinal time-point 1 (baseline). cDNA synthesis was performed by 5'RACE with 10-nucleotide random UMIs. Over 170 million TCR-beta sequences (from 15-18 subjects) were yielded by each sequencing run. TCRdb called the 5' RACE reads again in MiXCR, with one record for every CDR3 protein. This sample carries 71,000 or so distinct CDR3 sequences, roughly 15% of them seen once, and the ten largest clones take around 4.6%. The study's findings and limits: HTLV-1-associated myelopathy had the most TCR clonal expansion, and multiple sclerosis had the least, less than healthy controls.

The CDR3 covers 15 residues. CDR1 SGHRS and CDR2 YFSETQ come from the germline V gene. V was trimmed by 4 bases and J by 0 bases, leaving 12 bases between them. V is TRBV5-1 and J is TRBJ2-3; TRBD1 or TRBD2 may be the D gene (5 bases each). This clonotype originated in a female donor with HTLV-1-associated myelopathy (HAM/TSP). The sequencing input was PBMCs. The CDR3 loop reads CASSRLGESTDTQYF. For the CDR3, the DNA is TGCGCCAGCAGCCGTCTGGGGGAGAGCACAGATACGCAGTATTTT. Filled out from reference TRBV5-1 and TRBJ2-3, the complete variable domain reads KAGVTQTPRYLIKTRGQQVTLSCSPISGHRSVSWYQQTPGQGLQFLFEYFSETQRNKGNFPGRFSGRQFSNSRSEMNVSTLELGDSALYLCASSRLGESTDTQYFGPGTRLTVL.